This T cell receptor beta chain was sequenced for a study of radiation and T cells in renal cell carcinoma. V shed 4 bases and J 0 bases; nucleotides not matched to a gene: 4. Germline CDR1 is SGHNT and CDR2 is YENEEA. This CDR3 spans 17 amino acids. Stated time point: blood 4 weeks post-SBRT, at nephrectomy. Treatment in this sample: 15 Gy SBRT to primary tumor, nephrectomy 4 weeks later. The repertoire was sequenced with immunoSEQ multiplex PCR; TCRdb's copy has only in-frame clones and lacks some. The table lists about 83,000 clones, 70% to 90% of them singletons. The chain carries TRBV11-3 and TRBJ2-2; 11 bases match TRBD2. The TCR originated in a woman in her fifties or sixties with renal cell carcinoma. The sequences come from blood, collected from a patient whose treatment included radiotherapy and nephrectomy. CDR3 in DNA: TGTGCCAGCAGCTACGGACTAGCGGGTTCGAACACCGGGGAGCTGTTTTTT. Residues: CASSYGLAGSNTGELFF.